The 23 T cell receptor beta chains below were found in one sample sequenced in a study of blood T cell repertoires in COVID-19. The method was immunoSEQ multiplex PCR; TCRdb's version includes in-frame clones alone and lacks a portion of them. The data show 99,000 or so clones, with about 91% seen just once and 5% to 6.5% held by the top ten. The sample was peripheral blood. The receptor set was obtained from a human donor in a cohort sampled during active COVID-19.

This chain joins TRBV6-2 or TRBV6-3 and TRBJ1-1; TRBD1 matches 7 bases. Trimming took 2 bases from V and 11 from J; bases not matched to a gene: 2. Germline V lookup: CDR1 MNHEY, CDR2 SVGEGT. The CDR3 extends over 11 amino acids. The CDR3 here is CASSYTDRAFF. The CDR3 DNA is TGTGCCAGCAGTTACACGGACAGGGCTTTCTTT.

This chain connects TRBV5-4 to TRBJ2-1, with D possibly TRBD1 on 6 matching bases. Germline CDR1 SGHNT, CDR2 YYREEE (reference sequence). Deletions cut 5 bases from V and 7 bases from J, with 13 bases between. The CDR3 is made up of 13 amino acids. The CDR3 DNA sequence: TGTGCCAGCAGAACCGGACAGCTTAATGAGCAGTTCTTC. This gives the protein CASRTGQLNEQFF. Together with reference TRBV5-4 and TRBJ2-1, the CDR3 gives the full variable domain: ETGVTQSPTHLIKTRGQQVTLRCSSQSGHNTVSWYQQALGQGPQFIFQYYREEENGRGNFPPRFSGLQFPNYSSELNVNALELDDSALYLCASRTGQLNEQFFGPGTRLTVL.

The chain links TRBV2 to TRBJ2-1; D uncertain. CDR1 and CDR2 from the germline V gene are SNHLY and FYNNEI. V lost 4 bases, J lost 6 bases, and 7 bases lay in between. The CDR3 consists of 12 residues. The CDR3 is CASSGLFNEQFF. The CDR3 DNA follows: TGTGCCAGCAGTGGACTTTTCAATGAGCAGTTCTTC.

This chain links TRBV20-1 with TRBJ1-5; 10 bases match TRBD1. Germline lookup yields CDR1 DFQATT and CDR2 SNEGSKA (reference sequence). The length of the CDR3 is 15 residues. The V and J ends lost 3 bases and 2 bases, in that order; junction bases with no gene match: 4. The CDR3: CSASDRGRRNQPQHF. The DNA of the CDR3 is TGCAGTGCTAGTGACAGGGGGCGTCGCAATCAGCCCCAGCATTTT.

The chain joins TRBV11-3 to TRBJ1-1; possibly TRBD1 for D (6 bases). The CDR3 is 14 residues long. Trimming cost V 4 bases and J 5 bases, with 14 bases left between them. Germline CDR1 is SGHNT and CDR2 is YENEEA. The CDR3 reads CASSSQGMGTEAFF. CDR3 coding DNA: TGTGCCAGCAGCTCACAGGGTATGGGGACTGAAGCTTTCTTT.

The chain is built from TRBV28 and TRBJ2-3; D perhaps matches TRBD2 (5 bases). The V gene lost 2 bases and the J gene lost 1 base, with 7 bases spanning the gap. The CDR3 totals 14 residues. CDR1 is MDHEN, CDR2 SYDVKM, per germline. This CDR3 reads CASSLGGRTDTQYF. CDR3 coding DNA: TGTGCCAGCAGTTTAGGCGGGCGCACAGATACGCAGTATTTT.

V usage is TRBV9 and J usage is TRBJ1-1; no reliable D call. Germline CDR1 reads SGDLS; CDR2 reads YYNGEE. Trimming pared 3 bases from V and 1 base from J, leaving 10 bases between. The CDR3 loop spans 14 amino acids. The CDR3 region is CASSAEVGNTEAFF. DNA for the CDR3: TGTGCCAGCAGCGCCGAGGTGGGGAACACTGAAGCTTTCTTT. Drawing the rest from reference TRBV9 and TRBJ1-1, the complete variable domain is DSGVTQTPKHLITATGQRVTLRCSPRSGDLSVYWYQQSLDQGLQFLIQYYNGEERAKGNILERFSAQQFPDLHSELNLSSLELGDSALYFCASSAEVGNTEAFFGQGTRLTVV.

This clone came up once. V usage is TRBV4-3 and J usage is TRBJ1-1; TRBD1 might be the D (6 bases). V lost 4 bases and J 12 bases, leaving 18 bases between the germline ends. Germline lookup yields CDR1 LGHNA and CDR2 YSLEER. The CDR3 spans 13 residues. The CDR3 region has the DNA TGCGCCAGCAGCCCGGCGGAAGGGGACATGACTTTCTTT. Translating gives CASSPAEGDMTFF.

The rearrangement uses TRBV7-2 and TRBJ2-5, with 8 bases identical to TRBD1. The CDR3 runs 16 residues. V trimming: 3 bases; J trimming: 0 bases; junction bases outside the gene matches: 6. The germline gives CDR1 SGHTA, CDR2 FQGNSA. DNA for the CDR3: TGTGCCAGCAGCTTCCGGGACAGGATATACCAAGAGACCCAGTACTTC. It translates to CASSFRDRIYQETQYF.

The rearrangement joins TRBV6-5 to TRBJ1-1, with D hard to call. Germline values: CDR1 MNHEY, CDR2 SVGAGI. The CDR3 is made up of 16 amino acids. The V end lost 0 bases, the J end lost 1 base, and 12 bases lay between the germline ends. The CDR3 spells CASSYSSFSENTEAFF. The CDR3 DNA follows: TGTGCCAGCAGTTACTCGAGTTTCTCCGAGAACACTGAAGCTTTCTTT.

The chain joins TRBV5-6 to TRBJ1-3; 8 nucleotides line up with TRBD1. Germline trimming cut 5 bases from V and 6 bases from J; bases unmatched to any gene: 7. The CDR3 runs 14 residues. CDR1 and CDR2 from the germline V gene are SGHDT and YYEEEE. DNA for the CDR3: TGTGCCAGCAGACTGGGACAGGTATTAAACACCATATATTTT. Translated, it gives CASRLGQVLNTIYF. The full variable domain, completed using reference TRBV5-6 and TRBJ1-3, is DAGVTQSPTHLIKTRGQQVTLRCSPKSGHDTVSWYQQALGQGPQFIFQYYEEEERQRGNFPDRFSGHQFPNYSSELNVNALLLGDSALYLCASRLGQVLNTIYFGEGSWLTVV.

The chain employs TRBV6-1 and TRBJ1-2, with 7 bases fitting TRBD1. Trimming removed 3 bases from V and 7 bases from J; junction bases left unmatched: 2. Per the germline V gene, CDR1 is MNHNS and CDR2 is SASEGT. CDR3 size: 12 residues. The CDR3 DNA reads TGTGCCAGCAGTGACGACAGGGCTGGCTACACCTTC. This codes for CASSDDRAGYTF.

V gene TRBV6-5 combines with J gene TRBJ2-6; 9 bases align to TRBD1. Trimming took 1 base from V and 8 from J; bases not matched to a gene: 3. The germline CDR1 and CDR2 sequences are MNHEY and SVGAGI. The CDR3 covers 15 residues. The CDR3 is CASSYWTGATNVLTF. CDR3 nucleotide sequence: TGTGCCAGCAGTTACTGGACAGGGGCAACCAACGTCCTGACTTTC.

V usage is TRBV27 and J usage is TRBJ2-7, with TRBD1 matching 12 bases. Germline loops: CDR1 MNHEY, CDR2 SMNVEV (reference sequence). This CDR3 comprises 15 residues. V dropped 6 bases and J dropped 7; count of bases not matched to a gene: 10. The CDR3 DNA reads as TGTGCCAGCAGACTCCGGGACAGGGGGCCGGGGGAGCAGTACTTC. Its protein product is CASRLRDRGPGEQYF.

The genes are TRBV29-1 and TRBJ1-2; 9 positions match TRBD1. This CDR3 has 12 amino acids. After removal of 4 bases from V and 6 bases from J, the junction contained 3 bases not matched to a gene. Germline CDR1 SQVTM, CDR2 ANQGSEA. CDR3 DNA sequence: TGCAGCGTTGGACAGGGGGTGAATGGCTACACCTTC. This codes for CSVGQGVNGYTF.

This chain connects TRBV29-1 to TRBJ2-2, with TRBD1 identical over 7 bases. This CDR3 spans 14 amino acids. Germline assignment: CDR1 SQVTM and CDR2 ANQGSEA. V was clipped by 7 bases and J by 4 bases; unmatched bases: 9. CDR3: CSASTGAVTGELFF. CDR3 in DNA: TGCAGCGCATCAACAGGGGCAGTCACCGGGGAGCTGTTTTTT.

The V gene is TRBV29-1, the J gene TRBJ2-3; TRBD2 agrees at 12 bases. This CDR3 is built from 14 residues. Germline CDR1 and CDR2: SQVTM and ANQGSEA. V shed 7 bases and J 5 bases; nucleotides not matched to a gene: 7. The CDR3 coding sequence is TGCAGCGCCGCCGGACTAGCGGGGCAAGATACGCAGTATTTT. It translates to CSAAGLAGQDTQYF.

V is TRBV7-9 and J is TRBJ1-2, with D hard to call. The CDR3 is made up of 14 amino acids. From germline, CDR1 is SEHNR and CDR2 FQNEAQ (reference sequence). The germline V and J ends were trimmed by 1 base and 0 bases, with 6 bases remaining between them. The CDR3 region is CASSLGIPNYGYTF. The DNA for the CDR3 is TGTGCCAGCAGCTTAGGTATCCCTAACTATGGCTACACCTTC.

The chain uses TRBV11-2 and TRBJ1-2; D possibly corresponds to TRBD1 (5 bases). This CDR3 comprises 14 residues. Trimming took 1 base from V and 1 from J, leaving 7 bases between them. Germline CDR1 and CDR2: SGHAT and FQNNGV. The CDR3 sequence: CASSLGQGNYGYTF. CDR3 nucleotides: TGTGCCAGCAGCTTAGGCCAGGGTAACTATGGCTACACCTTC.

The rearrangement joins TRBV11-3 to TRBJ2-3; D is unclear. Germline lookup yields CDR1 SGHNT and CDR2 YENEEA. CDR3 length: 14 amino acids. Trimming took off 1 base at V and 0 bases at J, with 5 bases between the two ends. CDR3 region: CASSLGQSTDTQYF. In DNA form, the CDR3 reads TGTGCCAGCAGCTTAGGGCAGAGCACAGATACGCAGTATTTT.

This clone was seen a few times. The chain combines TRBV6-5 with TRBJ2-3; 12 nucleotides match TRBD2. The germline V gene encodes CDR1 MNHEY and CDR2 SVGAGI. The CDR3 spans 15 residues. V lost 6 bases and J lost 4; bases outside the gene matches: 5. CDR3 sequence: CASSPASGGADTQYF. The CDR3 DNA is TGTGCCAGCAGCCCGGCTAGCGGGGGGGCAGATACGCAGTATTTT.

This chain uses TRBV27 with TRBJ2-7, with 9 bases fitting TRBD1. The germline gives CDR1 MNHEY, CDR2 SMNVEV (reference sequence). This CDR3 region has 12 residues. V lost 8 bases, J lost 6 bases, and 5 bases stayed unmatched. In nucleotides, the CDR3 is TGTGCCAGCGGCCTGGACAGGGGCGAGCAGTACTTC. Translating gives CASGLDRGEQYF.

The gene calls are TRBV4-2 and TRBJ2-5, with D uncertain. Germline-derived CDR1 and CDR2 are LGHNA and YNFKEQ. The CDR3 is 15 residues long. Trimming took 0 bases from V and 4 from J, leaving 12 bases between them. The CDR3 DNA reads TGTGCCAGCAGCCAAGATAATGCGGCAACAGAGACCCAGTACTTC. Protein sequence: CASSQDNAATETQYF.